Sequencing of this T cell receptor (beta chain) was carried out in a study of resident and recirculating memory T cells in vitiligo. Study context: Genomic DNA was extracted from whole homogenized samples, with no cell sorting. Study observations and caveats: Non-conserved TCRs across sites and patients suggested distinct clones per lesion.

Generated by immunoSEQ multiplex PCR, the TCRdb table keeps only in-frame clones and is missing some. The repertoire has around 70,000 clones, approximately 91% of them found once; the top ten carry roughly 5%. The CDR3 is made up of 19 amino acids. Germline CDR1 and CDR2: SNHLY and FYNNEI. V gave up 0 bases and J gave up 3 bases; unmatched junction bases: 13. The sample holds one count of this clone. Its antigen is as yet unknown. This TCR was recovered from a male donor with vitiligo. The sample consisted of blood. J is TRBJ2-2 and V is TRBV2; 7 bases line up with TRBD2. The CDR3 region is CASSEATPWEGEDTGELFF. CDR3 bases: TGTGCCAGCAGTGAAGCGACCCCATGGGAGGGAGAGGACACCGGGGAGCTGTTTTTT.